This TCR beta chain is from a study of CD8 T cells in Susac syndrome. Random hexamers primed reverse transcription of about 0.45 to 1 ug RNA. Amplification of TCR beta CDR3 was carried out by immunoSEQ multiplex PCR, which covered 54 Vbeta and 13 Jbeta segments. Each CDR3 protein is one row after TCRdb ran MiXCR on the immunoSEQ multiplex PCR reads. The sample lists 150,000 to 200,000 distinct CDR3 sequences; about 94% were seen once. V was trimmed by 5 bases and J by 3 bases, leaving 17 bases between them. Germline lookup yields CDR1 LNHNV and CDR2 YYDKDF (reference sequence). This CDR3 has 16 residues. Sequencing of TCR beta covered CD8+ and CD4+ T cells obtained from blood. Healthy donors matched for age and sex were used as controls. The CD8+ and CD4+ T cells were isolated magnetically using a negative isolation approach, whereas the TEMRA cells were enriched by FACS.

The chain carries TRBV15 and TRBJ2-1, with D maybe TRBD1 (7 bases). The sequenced material came from CD4+ T cells from PBMCs. The clonotype comes from a human donor in good health. Here the CDR3 reads CATSSIGGQRYNEQFF. Written as DNA, the CDR3 is TGTGCCACCAGCTCCATCGGGGGACAGCGCTACAATGAGCAGTTCTTC. Full variable domain (outside the CDR3, taken from reference TRBV15 and TRBJ2-1): DAMVIQNPRYQVTQFGKPVTLSCSQTLNHNVMYWYQQKSSQAPKLLFHYYDKDFNNEADTPDNFQSRRPNTSFCFLDIRSPGLGDTAMYLCATSSIGGQRYNEQFFGPGTRLTVL.